This T cell receptor (beta chain) was identified in a study of blood T cell repertoires in COVID-19. Turning to the study itself: In each case, the material was cDNA or gDNA derived from T cells, B-cell-depleted T cells, or PBMCs.

CDR1 and CDR2 from the germline V gene are LNHDA and SQIVND (reference sequence). After removal of 7 bases from V and 6 bases from J, the junction contained 6 bases not matched to a gene. There are 14 residues in the CDR3. Clones were read by immunoSEQ multiplex PCR, and TCRdb kept only the in-frame ones, dropping some. The sample consists of some 180,000 clones, roughly 80% of them appearing once. The genes are TRBV19 and TRBJ2-2; 9 bases are a match to TRBD2. The receptor was isolated from a man aged 50 to 60 who had recovered from COVID-19. Sequencing was carried out using peripheral blood. CDR3 sequence: CASTNLAGPGELFF. CDR3 DNA sequence: TGTGCCAGTACCAACCTAGCGGGACCCGGGGAGCTGTTTTTT.